Below are 16 T cell receptor beta chains sequenced from a single sample in a study of early stage breast cancer tumors. The table came from immunoSEQ multiplex PCR; TCRdb's copy has only in-frame clones and leaves some out. The sample records some 32,000 clones, just under 75% being singletons. Sequences were obtained from breast tumor tissue. The receptor set was obtained from a person between 30 and 45 years old with breast cancer.

This chain joins TRBV12-5 and TRBJ2-7; 10 bases align to TRBD1. Germline-derived CDR1 and CDR2 are LGHNT and FRNRAP. V shed 6 bases and J 4 bases; nucleotides not matched to a gene: 3. CDR3 size: 13 residues. In nucleotides, the CDR3 is TGTGCTAGTGGCTGGACAGGGGGATACGAGCAGTACTTC. This gives the protein CASGWTGGYEQYF.

This clone was seen once. CDR3 DNA: TGTGCCAGCAGTCAAGAAAGCGGGAGGTCTTACAATGAGCAGTTCTTC. This gives the protein CASSQESGRSYNEQFF. The chain uses TRBV6-1 and TRBJ2-1; 9 positions match TRBD2. The germline gives CDR1 MNHNS, CDR2 SASEGT. J gave up 4 bases and V 5 bases, and 9 bases lay outside the gene matches. CDR3 length equals 16 residues.

This chain uses TRBV7-9 with TRBJ1-2, with D maybe TRBD1 (5 bases). In germline, CDR1 is SEHNR, CDR2 FQNEAQ (reference sequence). The CDR3 is 15 residues long. V lost 0 bases and J 4 bases, leaving 12 bases between the germline ends. The CDR3 coding sequence is TGTGCCAGCAGCTTAGCGCAGGGATGGGGCTATGGCTACACCTTC. Its protein product is CASSLAQGWGYGYTF.

The chain uses TRBV7-9 and TRBJ2-7; 7 bases line up with TRBD2. The CDR3 extends over 15 amino acids. The germline V gene has CDR1 SEHNR and CDR2 FQNEAQ (reference sequence). Unmatched junction bases numbered 5, after V lost 3 bases and J lost 0 bases. The CDR3 sequence is CASSLETSVSYEQYF. In nucleotides, the CDR3 is TGTGCCAGCAGCTTGGAAACTAGCGTCTCCTACGAGCAGTACTTC.

The J gene is TRBJ1-2, the V gene TRBV12-5; possibly TRBD1 for D (6 bases). Germline lookup yields CDR1 LGHNT and CDR2 FRNRAP. The length of the CDR3 is 15 residues. With 0 bases removed from V and 3 bases from J, the gap between germline ends came to 11 bases. As DNA, the CDR3 is TGTGCTAGTGGTTTGGTCAGTGGGGGCTACTATGGCTACACCTTC. Its translation: CASGLVSGGYYGYTF.

The V and J genes are TRBV4-1 and TRBJ2-1, with TRBD1 matching over 10 bases. Germline V CDR1 and CDR2: MGHRA, YSYEKL. V shed 2 bases, J shed 9 bases, and the junction held 10 bases outside the gene matches. The CDR3 sequence is 16 residues long. The CDR3 here is CASSQRPGTGVGEQFF. In DNA, the CDR3 is TGCGCCAGCAGCCAACGTCCCGGGACAGGGGTGGGTGAGCAGTTCTTC.

CDR3 loop: CASSLMGGNQPQHF. CDR3 in DNA: TGTGCCAGCAGCTTGATGGGGGGCAATCAGCCCCAGCATTTT. The V gene is TRBV7-9, the J gene TRBJ1-5; D is possibly TRBD1 (5 bases). Germline V gene data show CDR1 as SEHNR and CDR2 as FQNEAQ (reference sequence). V lost 3 bases and J lost 2, with 8 bases in between. This CDR3 has 14 residues. The full variable domain, its missing parts supplied by reference TRBV7-9 and TRBJ1-5, is DTGVSQNPRHKITKRGQNVTFRCDPISEHNRLYWYRQTLGQGPEFLTYFQNEAQLEKSRLLSDRFSAERPKGSFSTLEIQRTEQGDSAMYLCASSLMGGNQPQHFGDGTRLSIL.

The gene calls are TRBV13 and TRBJ2-5; possible D gene TRBD2, 6 bases. The V end lost 2 bases, the J end lost 2 bases, and 15 bases lay between the germline ends. The CDR3 runs to 16 residues. CDR1 is PRHDT and CDR2 is FYEKMQ in the germline V gene (reference sequence). The CDR3 sequence is CASSLSSWSGQETQYF. The CDR3 region has the DNA TGTGCCAGCAGCTTATCGAGTTGGAGCGGGCAAGAGACCCAGTACTTC.

In this sample, this clone turned up a few times. The V and J genes are TRBV4-3 and TRBJ2-3; TRBD2 matches 9 bases. The CDR3 consists of 16 residues. V shed 2 bases, J shed 9 bases, and the junction held 12 bases outside the gene matches. CDR1 and CDR2 (germline): LGHNA, YSLEER. The CDR3 DNA follows: TGCGCCAGCAGCCAAAGTTTGGGGACTAGCTTTGACACGCAGTATTTT. Translated: CASSQSLGTSFDTQYF.

The V gene is TRBV5-1, the J gene TRBJ1-4, with D possibly matching TRBD1 (6 bases). Looked up from germline, CDR1 is SGHRS and CDR2 is YFSETQ. The germline V and J ends were trimmed by 0 bases and 6 bases, with 12 bases remaining between them. This CDR3 contains 15 residues. Here the CDR3 reads CASSLDQGNDEKLFF. The CDR3 DNA sequence: TGCGCCAGCAGCTTGGATCAGGGGAACGATGAAAAACTGTTTTTT.

The gene calls are TRBV2 and TRBJ1-3, with D possibly being TRBD1 (5 bases). Trimming cost V 9 bases and J 0 bases, with 12 bases left between them. The CDR3 extends over 14 amino acids. The germline V gene encodes CDR1 SNHLY and CDR2 FYNNEI. CDR3 in amino acids: CARGGGSSGNTIYF. The CDR3 bases are TGTGCCAGGGGGGGAGGCTCCTCTGGAAACACCATATATTTT.

Concerning this clone: The junction and the germline gene differ at one end; a read error may be behind it. The V call is TRBV30, the J call TRBJ2-7; 14 nucleotides agree with TRBD2. This CDR3 spans 12 amino acids. Germline V gene lookup returns CDR1 GTSNPN and CDR2 SVGIG (reference sequence). DNA for the CDR3: TGCGGGACTAGCGGGAGCGGTGCCGAGCAGTACTTC. Its translation is CGTSGSGAEQYF.

There are a few counts of this clone. V usage is TRBV6-1 and J usage is TRBJ1-5, with D hard to call. The CDR3 sequence is 14 residues long. Per germline, CDR1 MNHNS and CDR2 SASEGT. The ends were cut back, 1 base at V and 6 bases at J, with 10 bases in the middle. CDR3 nucleotide sequence: TGTGCCAGCAGTGAAGGGGTTTTTGGTCAGCCCCAGCATTTT. Residues: CASSEGVFGQPQHF.

V is TRBV2 and J is TRBJ1-2, with a tentative D call TRBD1 (6 bases). CDR3 length: 11 amino acids. Germline CDR1 SNHLY, CDR2 FYNNEI. Trimming stripped 11 bases from V and 3 bases from J, with 10 bases between. The CDR3 protein is CAAPGDYGYTF. CDR3 nucleotides: TGTGCCGCCCCAGGGGACTATGGCTACACCTTC.

The CDR3 DNA is TGTGCCAGCAGCACCGTGGTGCTAGCGGGAGCGGGTGAGACCCAGTACTTC. Translating it yields CASSTVVLAGAGETQYF. V usage is TRBV7-2 and J usage is TRBJ2-5; 10 nucleotides line up with TRBD2. J was trimmed by 5 bases and V by 5 bases; bases with no gene match: 14. Germline V lookup: CDR1 SGHTA, CDR2 FQGNSA. The CDR3 runs to 17 residues.

V gene TRBV5-1 combines with J gene TRBJ2-3, with TRBD2 matching 14 bases. The junction had 4 bases not matched to a gene; V was cut back by 2 bases and J by 5 bases. The length of the CDR3 is 16 residues. Germline V gene data show CDR1 as SGHRS and CDR2 as YFSETQ. The CDR3: CASSFRLAGGGDTQYF. CDR3 nucleotides: TGCGCCAGCAGCTTTCGACTAGCGGGAGGGGGAGATACGCAGTATTTT.